Listed here are 28 T cell receptor beta chains from one sample, sequenced in a study of blood T cell repertoires in COVID-19. This table comes from immunoSEQ multiplex PCR, and its TCRdb copy is limited to in-frame clones, with some not included. The sample has about 400,000 clones, 87% seen once. Sequenced material: PBMCs or T cells enriched from blood (not recorded which). Receptors were obtained from a woman between 25 and 40 years old who had recovered from COVID-19.

The CDR3 bases are TGTGCCAGTAGCTCACAGGGGGCTGCGTCCTACGAGCAGTACTTC. Translated, it gives CASSSQGAASYEQYF. The chain has TRBV19 and TRBJ2-7; 9 positions match TRBD1. Trimming removed 6 bases from V and 1 base from J; junction bases left unmatched: 7. The germline gives CDR1 LNHDA, CDR2 SQIVND (reference sequence). The CDR3 is made up of 15 amino acids.

The chain combines TRBV18 with TRBJ1-2; perhaps TRBD1 as D (5 bases). Deletions cut 3 bases from V and 9 bases from J, with 26 bases between. The CDR3 is made up of 17 amino acids. In germline, CDR1 is KGHSH, CDR2 LQKENI. The CDR3 DNA reads as TGTGCCAGCTCACCGGCGGGGGGTCATCCCGCATCGATTAGCTACACCTTC. It encodes CASSPAGGHPASISYTF. The variable domain in full, completed from reference TRBV18 and TRBJ1-2, reads NAGVMQNPRHLVRRRGQEARLRCSPMKGHSHVYWYRQLPEEGLKFMVYLQKENIIDESGMPKERFSAEFPKEGPSILRIQQVVRGDSAAYFCASSPAGGHPASISYTFGSGTRLTVV.

V usage is TRBV5-1 and J usage is TRBJ2-5, with 8 bases lining up with TRBD1. CDR3 length: 13 residues. J gave up 5 bases and V 4 bases, and 4 bases lay outside the gene matches. Germline V gives CDR1 SGHRS, CDR2 YFSETQ. CDR3 DNA: TGCGCCAGCAGCGAATACAGGGGGGAGACCCAGTACTTC. Its translation is CASSEYRGETQYF. The full variable domain, its missing parts supplied by reference TRBV5-1 and TRBJ2-5, is KAGVTQTPRYLIKTRGQQVTLSCSPISGHRSVSWYQQTPGQGLQFLFEYFSETQRNKGNFPGRFSGRQFSNSRSEMNVSTLELGDSALYLCASSEYRGETQYFGPGTRLLVL.

In this sample, this clone turned up many times. The V call is TRBV6-1, the J call TRBJ2-7; 11 bases agree with TRBD1. V dropped 3 bases and J dropped 0; count of bases not matched to a gene: 1. The CDR3 has 15 amino acids. Germline CDR1 reads MNHNS; CDR2 reads SASEGT. CDR3 region: CASSEGTGGSYEQYF. CDR3 sequence (DNA): TGTGCCAGCAGTGAGGGGACAGGGGGCTCCTACGAGCAGTACTTC.

The CDR3 loop is CASSPGTGNGWQPQHF. The CDR3 DNA reads as TGTGCCAGCAGTCCTGGGACAGGGAATGGGTGGCAGCCCCAGCATTTT. The chain employs TRBV28 and TRBJ1-5; TRBD1 matches 9 bases. The V and J ends lost 5 bases and 7 bases, in that order; junction bases with no gene match: 12. Germline-derived CDR1 and CDR2 are MDHEN and SYDVKM. This CDR3 spans 16 amino acids.

This sequence joins TRBV6-5 and TRBJ1-5, with a tentative D call TRBD1 (5 bases). This CDR3 contains 15 residues. V lost 5 bases to trimming and J lost 2 bases, with 13 bases between them. Germline V CDR1 and CDR2: MNHEY, SVGAGI. The CDR3 region is CASSLPGLGNQPQHF. CDR3 sequence (DNA): TGTGCCAGCAGTCTTCCGGGACTGGGCAATCAGCCCCAGCATTTT.

The gene calls are TRBV29-1 and TRBJ1-4; weak D call: TRBD1 (6 bases). Between the trimmed V and J ends, which lost 6 bases and 2 bases, there was a span of 13 bases. The germline V gene encodes CDR1 SQVTM and CDR2 ANQGSEA. This CDR3 region has 14 residues. This CDR3 reads CSVSRGQTNEKLFF. For the CDR3, the DNA is TGCAGCGTGTCCCGTGGACAGACTAATGAAAAACTGTTTTTT.

The rearrangement joins TRBV24-1 to TRBJ1-5; TRBD1 might be the D (6 bases). The CDR3 has 14 amino acids. Germline values: CDR1 KGHDR, CDR2 SFDVKD. V dropped 2 bases and J dropped 6 bases, with 10 bases sitting between them. The CDR3 is CATSDSRGGQPQHF. CDR3 sequence (DNA): TGTGCCACCAGTGATTCCAGGGGCGGTCAGCCCCAGCATTTT.

This chain uses TRBV5-1 with TRBJ1-2, with 10 nucleotides matching TRBD1. The germline V gene encodes CDR1 SGHRS and CDR2 YFSETQ. The CDR3 is 17 residues long. The ends lost 4 bases at V and 7 bases at J; junction bases unmatched: 16. The chain's CDR3 is CASSLIISGQGGSGYTF. In DNA form, the CDR3 reads TGCGCCAGCAGCCTAATAATTTCTGGACAGGGGGGATCTGGCTACACCTTC.

The chain links TRBV27 to TRBJ2-7, with TRBD2 matching 11 bases. The CDR3 length is 15 residues. The germline CDR1 and CDR2 sequences are MNHEY and SMNVEV (reference sequence). V trimming: 6 bases; J trimming: 3 bases; junction bases outside the gene matches: 7. The CDR3 nucleotides read TGTGCCAGCAGCCCTATAGCGGGGGGGCTCTACGAGCAGTACTTC. It is translated as CASSPIAGGLYEQYF.

J is TRBJ1-1 and V is TRBV5-1; D unclear. Germline CDR1 SGHRS, CDR2 YFSETQ. The CDR3 spans 13 residues. The V end lost 1 base, the J end lost 3 bases, and 7 bases lay between the germline ends. CDR3 sequence (DNA): TGCGCCAGCAGCTTGAGCGCTGACACTGAAGCTTTCTTT. Translated, it gives CASSLSADTEAFF.

CDR3 DNA: TGTGCCAGCAGCCTCCTAGCGGGGGGGAACAATGAGCAGTTCTTC. Translated, it gives CASSLLAGGNNEQFF. J is TRBJ2-1 and V is TRBV2, with TRBD2 matching over 12 bases. Trimming cost V 6 bases and J 5 bases; bases outside gene matches: 5. Germline V CDR1 and CDR2: SNHLY, FYNNEI. This CDR3 contains 15 residues.

The chain recombines TRBV11-1 with TRBJ2-5, with 7 bases lining up with TRBD1. Germline V lookup: CDR1 SGHAT, CDR2 FQDESV (reference sequence). Trimming took 0 bases from V and 9 from J; bases not matched to a gene: 10. CDR3 size: 15 residues. The CDR3 nucleotides are TGTGCCAGCAGCTTAGCGCGTGTGGGACAGAATGCCCAGTACTTC. It codes for CASSLARVGQNAQYF. Full variable domain (rest looked up from reference TRBV11-1 and TRBJ2-5): EAEVAQSPRYKITEKSQAVAFWCDPISGHATLYWYRQILGQGPELLVQFQDESVVDDSQLPKDRFSAERLKGVDSTLKIQPAELGDSAMYLCASSLARVGQNAQYFGPGTRLLVL.

V and J are TRBV27 and TRBJ2-1, with D maybe TRBD1 (5 bases). The CDR3 sequence is 16 residues long. Germline CDR1 reads MNHEY; CDR2 reads SMNVEV (reference sequence). Trimming took 6 bases from V and 7 from J, leaving 22 bases between them. In nucleotides, the CDR3 is TGTGCCAGCAGGGATCCAGGGTCGATTTGGGATAATGAGCAGTTCTTC. This gives the protein CASRDPGSIWDNEQFF.

The chain carries TRBV4-1 and TRBJ2-5, with TRBD2 identical over 13 bases. The CDR3 is 18 amino acids. The germline gives CDR1 MGHRA, CDR2 YSYEKL. The trim removed 0 bases at V and 6 bases at J, leaving 10 bases unmatched. CDR3 region: CASSQEVPGTSGVQTQYF. For the CDR3, the DNA is TGCGCCAGCAGCCAAGAAGTCCCCGGGACTAGCGGGGTGCAGACCCAGTACTTC.

The chain combines TRBV5-6 with TRBJ1-1; D is undetermined. Trimming took 0 bases from V and 1 from J, leaving 7 bases between them. The CDR3 totals 14 residues. Germline CDR1 reads SGHDT; CDR2 reads YYEEEE. The CDR3 protein is CASSLVGGNTEAFF. As DNA, the CDR3 is TGTGCCAGCAGCTTGGTTGGCGGGAACACTGAAGCTTTCTTT.

The chain employs TRBV5-1 and TRBJ1-4; D not certain. Trimming shortened V by 2 bases and J by 5 bases, and 7 bases separated the two germline ends. The CDR3 covers 13 residues. The germline CDR1 and CDR2 sequences are SGHRS and YFSETQ. The CDR3 nucleotides are TGCGCCAGCAGCTTTAACTTGAATGAAAAACTGTTTTTT. Amino acid sequence: CASSFNLNEKLFF.

Only one count was recorded for this clone. The chain combines TRBV2 with TRBJ1-4; 7 bases align to TRBD1. J was trimmed by 6 bases and V by 6 bases; bases with no gene match: 7. Germline V gene data show CDR1 as SNHLY and CDR2 as FYNNEI. There are 14 residues in the CDR3. CDR3 sequence reads: CASRGQSGHEKLFF. CDR3 in DNA: TGTGCCAGCAGGGGACAGTCTGGGCATGAAAAACTGTTTTTT.

This clone was detected a few times. The rearrangement links TRBV5-6 to TRBJ1-2; TRBD1 aligns across 8 bases. This CDR3 region has 14 residues. Germline V gives CDR1 SGHDT, CDR2 YYEEEE. V dropped 5 bases and J dropped 5; count of bases not matched to a gene: 8. CDR3 protein: CASRPRDRPYGYTF. CDR3 in DNA: TGTGCCAGCAGACCCCGGGACAGGCCATATGGCTACACCTTC.

In its sample, this clone was seen once. The chain joins TRBV5-6 to TRBJ2-3, with D possibly matching TRBD2 (5 bases). Germline CDR1 reads SGHDT; CDR2 reads YYEEEE. Trimming cost V 6 bases and J 2 bases, with 16 bases left between them. This CDR3 has 15 amino acids. This chain's CDR3 is CASTSTPRVTDTQYF. In DNA form, the CDR3 reads TGTGCCAGCACCTCTACCCCGCGGGTCACAGATACGCAGTATTTT.

The V call is TRBV29-1, the J call TRBJ2-2, with a tentative D call TRBD2 (6 bases). Germline CDR1 reads SQVTM; CDR2 reads ANQGSEA. Trimming removed 4 bases from V and 3 bases from J, with 12 bases in between. This CDR3 is 14 amino acids long. The CDR3 DNA reads TGCAGCGTTGGGAGGGAAGGCTACACCGGGGAGCTGTTTTTT. This codes for CSVGREGYTGELFF.

The rearrangement joins TRBV6-1 to TRBJ1-2, with a weak D call TRBD1 (6 bases). This CDR3 has 14 amino acids. With 3 bases removed from V and 5 bases from J, the gap between germline ends came to 13 bases. In germline, CDR1 is MNHNS, CDR2 SASEGT. This chain's CDR3 is CASSESGAFYGYTF. In nucleotides, the CDR3 is TGTGCCAGCAGTGAGTCAGGGGCCTTTTATGGCTACACCTTC.

The chain joins TRBV9 to TRBJ2-2, with D perhaps matching TRBD1 (6 bases). The CDR3 runs 16 residues. Trimming stripped 4 bases from V and 2 bases from J, with 15 bases between. Germline V CDR1 and CDR2: SGDLS, YYNGEE. As DNA, the CDR3 is TGTGCCAGCAGCCCATACGGGACACCAAACACCGGGGAGCTGTTTTTT. Its translation: CASSPYGTPNTGELFF.

This rearrangement joins TRBV24-1 to TRBJ2-4; no clear D. Germline values: CDR1 KGHDR, CDR2 SFDVKD. Trimming stripped 7 bases from V and 7 bases from J, with 13 bases between. The CDR3 sequence is 13 residues long. The chain's CDR3 is CATSLSGENIQYF. In DNA, the CDR3 is TGTGCCACCAGCCTCTCCGGAGAGAACATTCAGTACTTC.

The rearrangement joins TRBV19 to TRBJ2-4; weak D call: TRBD2 (7 bases). The ends were cut back, 5 bases at V and 1 base at J, with 21 bases in the middle. Germline V gene lookup returns CDR1 LNHDA and CDR2 SQIVND (reference sequence). The CDR3 sequence is 18 residues long. The CDR3 region has the DNA TGTGCCAGTAGTGATCAGGGGAGGGGAGGTTCGGCCAAAAACATTCAGTACTTC. Translation gives CASSDQGRGGSAKNIQYF. The whole variable domain, filled in from reference TRBV19 and TRBJ2-4, reads DGGITQSPKYLFRKEGQNVTLSCEQNLNHDAMYWYRQDPGQGLRLIYYSQIVNDFQKGDIAEGYSVSREKKESFPLTVTSAQKNPTAFYLCASSDQGRGGSAKNIQYFGAGTRLSVL.

The sample holds a few counts of this clone. The V call is TRBV10-2, the J call TRBJ1-1; D uncertain. Trimming took 2 bases from V and 1 from J, leaving 14 bases between them. Per germline, CDR1 WSHSY and CDR2 SAAADI. CDR3 length: 16 residues. CDR3 in DNA: TGCGCCAGCAGTGAGCCTATTCGAACCGCGAACACTGAAGCTTTCTTT. Its protein product is CASSEPIRTANTEAFF.

CDR3 sequence: CAISGDSGNYEQYF. For the CDR3, the DNA is TGTGCCATCAGTGGGGACAGCGGCAACTACGAGCAGTACTTC. The gene calls are TRBV10-3 and TRBJ2-7; 7 nucleotides match TRBD1. CDR3 length equals 14 residues. The germline V gene has CDR1 ENHRY and CDR2 SYGVKD. Germline trimming cut 4 bases from V and 3 bases from J; bases unmatched to any gene: 6.

The genes are TRBV11-2 and TRBJ2-7; maybe TRBD1 (5 bases). Germline V lookup: CDR1 SGHAT, CDR2 FQNNGV. V was trimmed by 5 bases and J by 7 bases, leaving 24 bases between them. The CDR3 loop spans 16 amino acids. CDR3 sequence reads: CASSPLPKGPLLEQYF. DNA for the CDR3: TGTGCCAGCAGCCCCCTCCCTAAGGGGCCACTATTAGAGCAGTACTTC.